This passage covers 8 T cell receptor beta chains from one sample sequenced in a study of beta chain features in type 1 diabetes. Broader study findings: A moderate, significant TCRB CDR3 shortening appeared in type 1 diabetes across four CD4+ subsets.

Their antigen targets remain unknown. Reverse transcription of all isolated RNA meant that expressed TCRB transcripts were sequenced. This table comes from immunoSEQ multiplex PCR, and its TCRdb copy is limited to in-frame clones, with some not included. The sample includes 230,000 or so clones, 16% of them seen just once. The source material was naive CD4+ T cells from blood. These receptors all stem from a young man with type 1 diabetes.

This clone was found a few times. The sample carries other DNA sequences with the same CDR3. This chain joins TRBV2 and TRBJ2-7; D gene ambiguous. The CDR3 sequence is 11 residues long. Germline values: CDR1 SNHLY, CDR2 FYNNEI. V lost 5 bases to trimming and J lost 3 bases, with 5 bases between them. The CDR3 nucleotides are TGTGCCAGCAGTCTTAGCTACGAGCAGTACTTC. This encodes CASSLSYEQYF.

This rearrangement joins TRBV9 to TRBJ2-1, with 7 bases fitting TRBD1. Germline-derived CDR1 and CDR2 are SGDLS and YYNGEE. Trimming cost V 4 bases and J 4 bases; bases outside gene matches: 14. The CDR3 covers 17 residues. CDR3 coding DNA: TGTGCCAGCAGCTCCCGACGGGACAGAGCGATTTACAATGAGCAGTTCTTC. Translated, it gives CASSSRRDRAIYNEQFF. The full variable domain, completed using reference TRBV9 and TRBJ2-1, is DSGVTQTPKHLITATGQRVTLRCSPRSGDLSVYWYQQSLDQGLQFLIQYYNGEERAKGNILERFSAQQFPDLHSELNLSSLELGDSALYFCASSSRRDRAIYNEQFFGPGTRLTVL.

The chain has TRBV10-3 and TRBJ2-7, with D perhaps matching TRBD2 (6 bases). CDR1 ENHRY and CDR2 SYGVKD come from the germline V gene. The CDR3 has 15 amino acids. The ends were cut back, 4 bases at V and 3 bases at J, with 16 bases in the middle. The CDR3 nucleotides read TGTGCCATCAGTGGAGGGGCGGGGATGGTCTACGAGCAGTACTTC. Its translation is CAISGGAGMVYEQYF.

The chain links TRBV15 to TRBJ1-2, with 8 bases aligning to TRBD1. The CDR3 extends over 14 amino acids. V was pared by 4 bases and J by 2 bases, with 3 bases of the junction left unmatched. Germline V gene sequence: CDR1 LNHNV, CDR2 YYDKDF (reference sequence). CDR3 in DNA: TGTGCCACCAGCAACCAGGGGGCGAACTATGGCTACACCTTC. Residues: CATSNQGANYGYTF.

J is TRBJ2-5 and V is TRBV9, with 7 bases aligning to TRBD2. CDR3 length: 14 amino acids. The V gene end was trimmed by 3 bases and the J gene end by 5 bases; junction bases not matched to a gene: 7. CDR1 is SGDLS, CDR2 YYNGEE, per germline. As DNA, the CDR3 is TGTGCCAGCAGCGCCCCCGAGGGAGGGGAGACCCAGTACTTC. It encodes CASSAPEGGETQYF.

V is TRBV7-2 and J is TRBJ2-5, with D tentatively TRBD1 or TRBD2 (6 bases each). CDR3 length: 13 amino acids. V was clipped by 11 bases and J by 5 bases, with 18 bases between them. Germline lookup yields CDR1 SGHTA and CDR2 FQGNSA. CDR3 bases: TGTGCCCAGGGGCGGGGTACCGGGGAGACCCAGTACTTC. Amino acid sequence: CAQGRGTGETQYF.

This clone was counted between two and nine times. The chain has TRBV7-9 and TRBJ1-1; D remains unclear. Per germline, CDR1 SEHNR and CDR2 FQNEAQ (reference sequence). The CDR3 runs 13 residues. V was trimmed by 3 bases and J by 1 base, leaving 6 bases between them. The chain's CDR3 is CASSLQPNTEAFF. CDR3 DNA sequence: TGTGCCAGCAGCTTGCAACCGAACACTGAAGCTTTCTTT.

This rearrangement joins TRBV10-3 to TRBJ2-7, with D possibly matching TRBD1 (6 bases). Germline CDR1 and CDR2: ENHRY and SYGVKD. The CDR3 runs 15 residues. The V end lost 6 bases, the J end lost 0 bases, and 15 bases lay between the germline ends. The DNA of the CDR3 is TGTGCCATCAGCCCTACAGGGCCACTCTCCTACGAGCAGTACTTC. Protein sequence: CAISPTGPLSYEQYF.